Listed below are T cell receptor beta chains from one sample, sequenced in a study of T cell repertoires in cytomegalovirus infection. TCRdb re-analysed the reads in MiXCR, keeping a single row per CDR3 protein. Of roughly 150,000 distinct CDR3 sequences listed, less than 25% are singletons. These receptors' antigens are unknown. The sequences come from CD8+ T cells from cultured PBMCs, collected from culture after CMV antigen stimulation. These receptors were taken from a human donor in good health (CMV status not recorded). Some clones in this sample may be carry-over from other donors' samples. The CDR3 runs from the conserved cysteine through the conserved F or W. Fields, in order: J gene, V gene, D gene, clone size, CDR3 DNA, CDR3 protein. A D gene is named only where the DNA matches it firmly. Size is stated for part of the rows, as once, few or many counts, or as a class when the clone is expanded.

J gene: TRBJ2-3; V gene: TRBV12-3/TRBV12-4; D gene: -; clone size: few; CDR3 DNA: TGTGCCAGCAGTTTACGGCCAACGGCAGATACGCAGTATTTT; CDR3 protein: CASSLRPTADTQYF
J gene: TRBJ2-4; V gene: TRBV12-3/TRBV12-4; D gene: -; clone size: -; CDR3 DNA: TGTGCCAGCAGTTCATCGACAGTAACCACATGGGGGACCAAAAACATTCAGTACTTC; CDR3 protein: CASSSSTVTTWGTKNIQYF
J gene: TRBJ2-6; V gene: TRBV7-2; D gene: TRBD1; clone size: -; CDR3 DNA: TGTGCCAGCAGCGAGGACAGGGGGCTTGCTGGGGCCAACGTCCTGACTTTC; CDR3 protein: CASSEDRGLAGANVLTF
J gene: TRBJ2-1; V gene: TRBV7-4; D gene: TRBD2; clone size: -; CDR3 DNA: TGTGCCACCTCAGTAGCGGGGGGATACAATGAGCAGTTCTTC; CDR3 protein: CATSVAGGYNEQFF
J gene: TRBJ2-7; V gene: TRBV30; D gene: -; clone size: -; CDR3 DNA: TGTGCCTGGAGTGGGCCGATCTACGAGCAGTACTTC; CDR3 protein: CAWSGPIYEQYF
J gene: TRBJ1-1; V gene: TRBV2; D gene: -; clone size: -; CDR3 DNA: TGTGCCAGCAGATCGATTGAAGCTTTCTTT; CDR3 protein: CASRSIEAFF
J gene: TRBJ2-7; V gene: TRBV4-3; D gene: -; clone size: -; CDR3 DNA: TGCGCCAGCAGCCAAGATTACAGCTCCTACGAGCAGTACTTC; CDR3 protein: CASSQDYSSYEQYF
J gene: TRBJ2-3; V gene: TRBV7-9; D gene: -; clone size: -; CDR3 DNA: TGTGCCAGCAGCCCCGTGGGACTTTCCACTAGCACAGATACGCAGTATTTT; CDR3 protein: CASSPVGLSTSTDTQYF
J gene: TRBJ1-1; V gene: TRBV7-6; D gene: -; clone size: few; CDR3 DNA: TGTGCCAGCAGCTTAGAGGTGGGGTACACTGAAGCTTTCTTT; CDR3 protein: CASSLEVGYTEAFF
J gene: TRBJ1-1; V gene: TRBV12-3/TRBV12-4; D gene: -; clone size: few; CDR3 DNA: TGTGCCAGCGTACAGGACAGTGGGTGGGACACTGAAGCTTTCTTT; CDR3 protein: CASVQDSGWDTEAFF
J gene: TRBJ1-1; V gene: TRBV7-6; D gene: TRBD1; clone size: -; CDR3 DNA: TGTGCCAGCAGCAAGGGGGGGACAGGGGTAACTGAAGCTTTCTTT; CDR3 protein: CASSKGGTGVTEAFF
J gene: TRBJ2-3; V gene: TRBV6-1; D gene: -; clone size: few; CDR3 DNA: TGTGCCAGCAGTGAACTCATCAAGTATTTT; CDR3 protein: CASSELIKYF
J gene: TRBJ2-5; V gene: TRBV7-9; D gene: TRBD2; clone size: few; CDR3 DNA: TGTGCCAGCAGCTTCCCTCTTTTTGGGACTAGCGGGACCCAGTACTTC; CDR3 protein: CASSFPLFGTSGTQYF
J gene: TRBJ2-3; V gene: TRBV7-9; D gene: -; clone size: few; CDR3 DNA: TGTGCCAGCAGCTCCCCCGGGACGACCACAGTTACGCAGTATTTT; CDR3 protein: CASSSPGTTTVTQYF
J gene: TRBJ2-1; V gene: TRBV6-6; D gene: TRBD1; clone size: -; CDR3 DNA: TGTGCCAGCAGTTACTTAGGACAGGGTATCAATCGGGACAATGAGCAGTTCTTC; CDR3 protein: CASSYLGQGINRDNEQFF
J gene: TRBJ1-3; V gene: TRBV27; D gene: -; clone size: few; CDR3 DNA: TGTGCCAGCAGTTCACTCCAGGGATATTACGGAAACACCATATATTTT; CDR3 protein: CASSSLQGYYGNTIYF
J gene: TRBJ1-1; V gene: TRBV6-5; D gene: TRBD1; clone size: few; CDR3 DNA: TGTGCCAGCAGCCTAGGGACAGGGGATGAAGCTTTCTTT; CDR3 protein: CASSLGTGDEAFF
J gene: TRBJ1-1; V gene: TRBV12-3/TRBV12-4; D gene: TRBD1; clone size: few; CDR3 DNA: TGTGCCAGCAGTTTCCCGGACAGGGGCCCAATGAACACTGAAGCTTTCTTT; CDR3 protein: CASSFPDRGPMNTEAFF
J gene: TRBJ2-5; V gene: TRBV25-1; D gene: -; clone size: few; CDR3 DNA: TGTGCCAGCAAGGGAGGGGGCCGTAGGGAGACCCAGTACTTC; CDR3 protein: CASKGGGRRETQYF
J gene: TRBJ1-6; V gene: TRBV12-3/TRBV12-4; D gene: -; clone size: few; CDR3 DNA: TGTGCCAGCAGCTATACAGGGAGCTTGATAGATTCACCCCTCCACTTT; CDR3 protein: CASSYTGSLIDSPLHF
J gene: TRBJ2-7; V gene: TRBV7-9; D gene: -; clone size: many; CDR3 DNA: TGTGCCAGCAGCTTAGGAGCAGGGAGGTACGAGCAGTACTTC; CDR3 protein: CASSLGAGRYEQYF
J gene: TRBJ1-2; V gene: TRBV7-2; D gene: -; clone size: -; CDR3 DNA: TGTGCCAGCAGCTTAAACGGATATGGCTACACCTTC; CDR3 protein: CASSLNGYGYTF
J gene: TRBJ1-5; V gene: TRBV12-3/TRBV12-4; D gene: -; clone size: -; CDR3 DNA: TGTGCCAGCAGTTTAGTCCCAGTAAGTCAGCCCCAGCATTTT; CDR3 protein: CASSLVPVSQPQHF
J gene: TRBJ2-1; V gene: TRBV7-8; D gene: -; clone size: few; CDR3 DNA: TGTGCCAGCAGCCCCCAACGGGGGGCCTTAAATGAGCAGTTCTTC; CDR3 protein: CASSPQRGALNEQFF
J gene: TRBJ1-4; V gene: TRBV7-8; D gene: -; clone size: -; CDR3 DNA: TGTGCCAGCAGCTTAGCAGGAGGTTTTGAAAAACTGTTTTTT; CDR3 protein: CASSLAGGFEKLFF
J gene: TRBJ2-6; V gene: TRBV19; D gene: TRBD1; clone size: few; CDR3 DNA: TGTGCCAGTAGTTCGGGACAGGGGGCTTCTGGGGCCAACGTCCTGACTTTC; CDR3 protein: CASSSGQGASGANVLTF
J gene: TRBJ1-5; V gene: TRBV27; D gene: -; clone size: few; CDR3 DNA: TGTGCCAGCAGTCTCAGGGTTTTCGGTCAGCCCCAGCATTTT; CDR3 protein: CASSLRVFGQPQHF
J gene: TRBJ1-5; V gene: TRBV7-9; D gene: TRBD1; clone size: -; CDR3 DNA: TGTGCCAGCAGCTCGACAGGGGGCCTTAGCAATCAGCCCCAGCATTTT; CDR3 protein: CASSSTGGLSNQPQHF
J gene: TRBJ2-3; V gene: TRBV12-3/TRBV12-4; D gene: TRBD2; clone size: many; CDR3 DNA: TGTGCCAGCAGTCCCTGGACTAGCGGAAGCACAGATACGCAGTATTTT; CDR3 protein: CASSPWTSGSTDTQYF
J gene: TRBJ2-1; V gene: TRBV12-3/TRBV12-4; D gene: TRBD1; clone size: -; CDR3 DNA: TGTGCCAGCAGTCCCAGGGACAGGTCGTACAATGAGCAGTTCTTC; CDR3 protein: CASSPRDRSYNEQFF
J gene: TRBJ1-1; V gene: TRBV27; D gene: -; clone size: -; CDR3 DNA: TGTGCCAGCAGTTTTCCGGGAGCGAACACTGAAGCTTTCTTT; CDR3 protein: CASSFPGANTEAFF
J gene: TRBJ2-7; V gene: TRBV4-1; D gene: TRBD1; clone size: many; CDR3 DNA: TGCGCCAGCAGCCAAGGACAGGGGGCGTACGAGCAGTACTTC; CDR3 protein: CASSQGQGAYEQYF
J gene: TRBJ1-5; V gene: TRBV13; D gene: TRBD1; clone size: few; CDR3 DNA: TGTGCCAGCAGCGGGACAGGGGAAATTCATCAGCCCCAGCATTTT; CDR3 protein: CASSGTGEIHQPQHF
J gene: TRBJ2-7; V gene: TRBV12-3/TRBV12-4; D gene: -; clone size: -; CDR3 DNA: TGTGCCAGCAGTGAAGTAATCACCCACACCTACGAGCAGTACTTC; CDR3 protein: CASSEVITHTYEQYF
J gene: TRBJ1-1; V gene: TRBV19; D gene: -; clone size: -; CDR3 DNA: TGTGCCAGTAGTACCAACAGGATGAGGGGAACTGAAGCTTTCTTT; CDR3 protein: CASSTNRMRGTEAFF
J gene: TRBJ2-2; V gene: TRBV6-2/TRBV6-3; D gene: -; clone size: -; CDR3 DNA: TGTGCCAGCAGTTACTACGGGGGCGGCACCGGGGAGCTGTTTTTT; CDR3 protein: CASSYYGGGTGELFF
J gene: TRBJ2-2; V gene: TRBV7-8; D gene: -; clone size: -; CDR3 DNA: TGTGCACTTGGCGGGGATCCGAACACCGGGGAGCTGTTTTTT; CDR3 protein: CALGGDPNTGELFF
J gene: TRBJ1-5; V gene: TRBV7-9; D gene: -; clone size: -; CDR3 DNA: TGTGCTGCGGGGGCTGGCAATCAGCCCCAGCATTTT; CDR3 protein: CAAGAGNQPQHF
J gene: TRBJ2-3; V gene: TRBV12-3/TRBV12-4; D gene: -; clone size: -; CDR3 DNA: TGTGCCAGCAGTCCTCAGGGATGGGGGGATACGCAGTATTTT; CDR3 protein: CASSPQGWGDTQYF
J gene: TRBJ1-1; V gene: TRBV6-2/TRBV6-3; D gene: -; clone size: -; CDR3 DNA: TGTGCCAGCAGTTACTCGAGGTATGGCGAGGGGAACACTGAAGCTTTCTTT; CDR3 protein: CASSYSRYGEGNTEAFF
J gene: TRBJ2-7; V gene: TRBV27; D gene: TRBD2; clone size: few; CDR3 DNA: TGTGCCAGCAGTTTCGGGGGGGGGAACTACGAGCAGTACTTC; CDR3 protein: CASSFGGGNYEQYF
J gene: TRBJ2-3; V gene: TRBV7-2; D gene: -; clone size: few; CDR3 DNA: TGTGCCAGCAGCTTAGCCCCTTACAGGGGCACAGATACGCAGTATTTT; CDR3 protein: CASSLAPYRGTDTQYF
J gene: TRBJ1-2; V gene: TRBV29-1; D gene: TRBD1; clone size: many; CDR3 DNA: TGCAGCGTTGAACGGGACAGATTTTATGGCTACACCTTC; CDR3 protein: CSVERDRFYGYTF
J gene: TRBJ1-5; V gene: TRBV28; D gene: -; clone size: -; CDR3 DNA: TGTGCCAGCAGAATTATGGGGGATCAGCCCCAGCATTTT; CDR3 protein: CASRIMGDQPQHF
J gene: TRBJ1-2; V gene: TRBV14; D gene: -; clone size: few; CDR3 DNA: TGTGCCAGCAGCCAAGGGACAGCTAGGAACTATGGCTACACCTTC; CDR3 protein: CASSQGTARNYGYTF
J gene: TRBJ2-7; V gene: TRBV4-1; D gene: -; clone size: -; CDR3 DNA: TGCGCCAGCAGCCAAGATCGTCAGACCTCCTACGAGCAGTACTTC; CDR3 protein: CASSQDRQTSYEQYF